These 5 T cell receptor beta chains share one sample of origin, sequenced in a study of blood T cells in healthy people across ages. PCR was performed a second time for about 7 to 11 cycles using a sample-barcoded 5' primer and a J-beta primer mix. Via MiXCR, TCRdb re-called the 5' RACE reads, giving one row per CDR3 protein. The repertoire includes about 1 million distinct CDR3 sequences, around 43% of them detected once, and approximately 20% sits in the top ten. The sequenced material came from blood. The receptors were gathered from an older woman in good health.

CDR3 residues: CASSSGTYTGELFF. CDR3 nucleotide sequence: TGTGCCAGCAGCTCCGGGACATACACCGGGGAGCTGTTTTTT. The rearrangement joins TRBV11-2 to TRBJ2-2, with D possibly TRBD1 on 6 matching bases. V lost 4 bases and J lost 3, with 9 bases in between. Germline V CDR1 and CDR2: SGHAT, FQNNGV. This CDR3 spans 14 amino acids.

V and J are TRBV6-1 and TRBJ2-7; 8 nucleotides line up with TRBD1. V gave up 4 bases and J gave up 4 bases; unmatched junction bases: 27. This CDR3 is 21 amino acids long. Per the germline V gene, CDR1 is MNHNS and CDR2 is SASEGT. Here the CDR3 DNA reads TGTGCCAGCAGTGCACTTTCGTCTCCCCCGTTTTGGGGACAGGAGACTTACGAGCAGTACTTC. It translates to CASSALSSPPFWGQETYEQYF.

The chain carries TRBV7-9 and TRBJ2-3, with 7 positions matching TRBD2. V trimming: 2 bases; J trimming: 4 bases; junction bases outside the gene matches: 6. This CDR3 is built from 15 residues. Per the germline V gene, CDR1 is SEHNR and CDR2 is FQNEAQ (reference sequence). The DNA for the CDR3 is TGTGCCAGCAGCTTATGGGGGAGGGAGGCAGATACGCAGTATTTT. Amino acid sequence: CASSLWGREADTQYF. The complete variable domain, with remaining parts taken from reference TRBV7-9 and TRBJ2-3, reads DTGVSQNPRHKITKRGQNVTFRCDPISEHNRLYWYRQTLGQGPEFLTYFQNEAQLEKSRLLSDRFSAERPKGSFSTLEIQRTEQGDSAMYLCASSLWGREADTQYFGPGTRLTVL.

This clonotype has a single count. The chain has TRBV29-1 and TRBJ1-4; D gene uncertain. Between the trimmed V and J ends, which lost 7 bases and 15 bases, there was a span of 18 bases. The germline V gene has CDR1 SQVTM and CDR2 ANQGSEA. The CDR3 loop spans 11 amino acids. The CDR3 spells CSAELWGRVFF. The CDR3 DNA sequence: TGCAGCGCCGAGTTGTGGGGAAGAGTGTTTTTT.

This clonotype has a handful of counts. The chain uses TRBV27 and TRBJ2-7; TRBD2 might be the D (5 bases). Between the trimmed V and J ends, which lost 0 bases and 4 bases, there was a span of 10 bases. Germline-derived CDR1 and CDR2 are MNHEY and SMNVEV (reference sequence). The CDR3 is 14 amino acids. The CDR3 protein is CASSLSPGIYEQYF. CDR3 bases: TGTGCCAGCAGTTTATCCCCGGGGATATACGAGCAGTACTTC.